This is a list of T cell receptor beta chains from one sample in a study of a mutant IDH1 vaccine in newly diagnosed glioma. Sequencing used immunoSEQ multiplex PCR; TCRdb keeps in-frame clones, though not all of them. The repertoire holds 25,000 to 35,000 clones, 85% to 90% seen once, with 2.5% in the top ten. What these receptors recognize is not known. The source was PBMCs, collected from a glioma patient whose treatment included an IDH1 peptide vaccine. The receptors were sampled from a middle-aged man with glioma. Both conserved end residues are part of each CDR3. D genes are given only for firm matches. The size of a clone is reported for some rows only, either as once, few or many, or as a class for expanded clones.

d_call: NA; clone_size: NA; j_call: TRBJ1-1; cdr3_length: 13; v_call: TRBV18; cdr3_aa: CASSPRGDTEAFF; cdr3_nt: TGTGCCAGCTCACCACGGGGGGACACTGAAGCTTTCTTT
d_call: NA; clone_size: few; j_call: TRBJ1-1; cdr3_length: 13; v_call: TRBV6-4; cdr3_aa: CASSRFMNTEAFF; cdr3_nt: TGTGCCAGCAGTCGGTTTATGAACACTGAAGCTTTCTTT
d_call: NA; clone_size: once; j_call: TRBJ2-1; cdr3_length: 15; v_call: TRBV11-2; cdr3_aa: CASSTGPGRANEQFF; cdr3_nt: TGTGCCAGCAGCACTGGCCCCGGCAGGGCCAATGAGCAGTTCTTC
d_call: NA; clone_size: NA; j_call: TRBJ1-2; cdr3_length: 14; v_call: TRBV30; cdr3_aa: CAWSVHGGGYGYTF; cdr3_nt: TGTGCCTGGAGTGTACACGGGGGGGGATATGGCTACACCTTC
d_call: NA; clone_size: NA; j_call: TRBJ2-7; cdr3_length: 14; v_call: TRBV6-5; cdr3_aa: CASSYSGRAYEQYF; cdr3_nt: TGTGCCAGCAGTTACTCGGGCCGAGCCTACGAGCAGTACTTC
d_call: NA; clone_size: NA; j_call: TRBJ1-2; cdr3_length: 16; v_call: TRBV18; cdr3_aa: CASSPSPRAGNYGYTF; cdr3_nt: TGTGCCAGCTCACCAAGTCCCAGGGCCGGTAACTATGGCTACACCTTC
d_call: TRBD2; clone_size: once; j_call: TRBJ2-5; cdr3_length: 18; v_call: TRBV18; cdr3_aa: CASSPGVLAGDFQETQYF; cdr3_nt: TGTGCCAGCTCACCTGGGGTTCTAGCGGGAGATTTCCAAGAGACCCAGTACTTC
d_call: NA; clone_size: NA; j_call: TRBJ1-2; cdr3_length: 17; v_call: TRBV7-2; cdr3_aa: CASSPRRVLHPNYGYTF; cdr3_nt: TGTGCCAGCAGCCCCCGGCGGGTTCTGCATCCCAACTATGGCTACACCTTC
d_call: TRBD1; clone_size: NA; j_call: TRBJ1-5; cdr3_length: 16; v_call: TRBV7-9; cdr3_aa: CASSQTGLKGNQPQHF; cdr3_nt: TGTGCCAGCAGCCAGACAGGGCTAAAAGGCAATCAGCCCCAGCATTTT
d_call: NA; clone_size: NA; j_call: TRBJ2-4; cdr3_length: 14; v_call: TRBV11-2; cdr3_aa: CASSPSLGKNIQYF; cdr3_nt: TGTGCCAGCAGCCCTTCCCTCGGGAAAAACATTCAGTACTTC
d_call: NA; clone_size: NA; j_call: TRBJ1-2; cdr3_length: 14; v_call: TRBV4-1; cdr3_aa: CASSQDPGVHGYTF; cdr3_nt: TGCGCCAGCAGCCAAGATCCGGGAGTGCATGGCTACACCTTC
d_call: NA; clone_size: NA; j_call: TRBJ1-2; cdr3_length: 14; v_call: TRBV7-9; cdr3_aa: CASSSSMTGYGYTF; cdr3_nt: TGTGCCAGCAGCTCCTCAATGACAGGCTATGGCTACACCTTC
d_call: TRBD2; clone_size: NA; j_call: TRBJ2-7; cdr3_length: 14; v_call: TRBV5-1; cdr3_aa: CASSRLAGAHEQYF; cdr3_nt: TGCGCCAGCAGTCGACTAGCGGGAGCCCACGAGCAGTACTTC
d_call: NA; clone_size: NA; j_call: TRBJ2-6; cdr3_length: 15; v_call: TRBV10-1; cdr3_aa: CANREGKVGANVLTF; cdr3_nt: TGCGCCAACAGGGAAGGAAAGGTAGGGGCCAACGTCCTGACTTTC
d_call: NA; clone_size: NA; j_call: TRBJ2-1; cdr3_length: 15; v_call: TRBV25-1; cdr3_aa: CASSEPGPSYNEQFF; cdr3_nt: TGTGCCAGCAGTGAACCGGGACCGTCCTACAATGAGCAGTTCTTC
d_call: NA; clone_size: NA; j_call: TRBJ2-7; cdr3_length: 15; v_call: TRBV7-2; cdr3_aa: CASSALGQARYEQYF; cdr3_nt: TGTGCCAGCAGCGCCCTGGGACAAGCTCGCTACGAGCAGTACTTC